The entry that follows covers one TCR beta chain sequence. This sample was included in a study of cytomegalovirus exposure and HLA in healthy donors. Measured with immunoSEQ multiplex PCR; TCRdb has only the in-frame clones, and not every one. The table includes a few hundred thousand clones, roughly 90% detected once. The J segment lost 4 bases and the V segment lost 6 bases, leaving 6 bases of the junction unmatched. The CDR3 has 15 residues. Looked up from germline, CDR1 is MDHEN and CDR2 is SYDVKM. The clonotype was recovered from a woman between 18 and 29 years old in good health and CMV-seronegative. The sample comprised PBMCs. The V gene is TRBV28, the J gene TRBJ2-1; TRBD1 agrees at 10 bases. The CDR3 nucleotides are TGTGCCAGCAGGAAAGGGACAGGGGCGTACAATGAGCAGTTCTTC. It specifies CASRKGTGAYNEQFF.